There are many counts of the clone carrying this T cell receptor (beta chain). Its specificity is unknown. These data are taken from a study of blood T cells in healthy people across ages. Trimming took 5 bases from V and 7 from J; bases not matched to a gene: 13. The CDR3 has 14 residues. The germline gives CDR1 SQVTM, CDR2 ANQGSEA. Overall study findings and caveats: Because donor CMV status was unknown, expanded clonotype changes were possibly confounded.

Whenever a sample was processed, at least 6 million PBMCs were isolated. Each sample provided at least 5 micrograms of extracted total RNA. Through a sample-barcoded 5' primer and a J-beta primer mix, a second PCR was run for about 6 to 12 cycles. A template-switch adaptor with 12 random nucleotides tagged each cDNA molecule. MiXCR was run by TCRdb on the 5' RACE reads, yielding one entry per CDR3 protein. The repertoire includes 730,000 or so distinct CDR3 sequences, about 42% of them detected once, and more than 20% sits in the top ten. The rearrangement links TRBV29-1 to TRBJ2-5; 7 bases map to TRBD1. Sequenced: blood. The sequence derives from a woman aged 60-75 years in good health. CDR3 DNA: TGCAGCGTTCTGGGGGAGACAGGGCCAGTGACCCAGTACTTC. The encoded protein is CSVLGETGPVTQYF.